This entry is about one T cell receptor beta chain. These data come from a study of beta chain features in type 1 diabetes. The investigators reverse transcribed all of the isolated RNA, so they sequenced expressed TCRB transcripts. Method: immunoSEQ multiplex PCR; TCRdb's copy keeps in-frame clones and lacks some. This sample has 140,000 to 150,000 clones, with approximately 52% found just once. Every donor provided one heparinised blood draw, which averaged about 120 mL. The TCR comes from a man aged 18-30 years in good health. Sequenced material: Tregs from blood.

Here the CDR3 DNA reads TGTGCCAGCAGCCCCGGGAGGTCCCAAGAGACCCAGTACTTC. Protein product: CASSPGRSQETQYF. The gene calls are TRBV7-9 and TRBJ2-5; 7 bases line up with TRBD2. Germline trimming cut 5 bases from V and 1 base from J; bases unmatched to any gene: 4. CDR1 is SEHNR, CDR2 FQNEAQ, per germline (reference sequence). The CDR3 sequence is 14 residues long.